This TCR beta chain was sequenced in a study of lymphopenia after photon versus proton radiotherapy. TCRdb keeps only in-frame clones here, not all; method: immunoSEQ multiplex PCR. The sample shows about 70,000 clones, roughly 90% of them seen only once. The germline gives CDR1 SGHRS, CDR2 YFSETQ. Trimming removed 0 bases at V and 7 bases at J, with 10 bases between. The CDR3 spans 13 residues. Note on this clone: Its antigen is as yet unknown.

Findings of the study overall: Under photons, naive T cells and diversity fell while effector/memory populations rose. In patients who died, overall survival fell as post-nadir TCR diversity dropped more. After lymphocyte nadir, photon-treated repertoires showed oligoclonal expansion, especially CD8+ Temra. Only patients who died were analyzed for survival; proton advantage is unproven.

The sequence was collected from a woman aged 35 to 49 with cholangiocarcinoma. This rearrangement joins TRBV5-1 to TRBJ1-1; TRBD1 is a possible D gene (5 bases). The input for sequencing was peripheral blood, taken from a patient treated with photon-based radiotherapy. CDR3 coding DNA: TGCGCCAGCAGCTTGGATGGGGGAAATGAAGCTTTCTTT. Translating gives CASSLDGGNEAFF. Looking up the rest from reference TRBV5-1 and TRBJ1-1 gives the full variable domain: KAGVTQTPRYLIKTRGQQVTLSCSPISGHRSVSWYQQTPGQGLQFLFEYFSETQRNKGNFPGRFSGRQFSNSRSEMNVSTLELGDSALYLCASSLDGGNEAFFGQGTRLTVV.